This T cell receptor beta chain was found in a study of response to subunit inactivated influenza vaccine. General study points: It was suggested by the authors that few new T cells are recruited by each seasonal influenza vaccination.

In germline, CDR1 is DFQATT, CDR2 SNEGSKA (reference sequence). The CDR3 sequence is 15 residues long. Trimming stripped 4 bases from V and 0 bases from J, with 10 bases between. Via MiXCR, TCRdb re-called the RT-PCR reads, giving one row per CDR3 protein. The profile covers approximately 520,000 distinct CDR3 sequences, with more than 15% appearing a single time and around 3% taken by the ten largest. With respect to this clonotype: Its antigen is unknown.

This receptor was taken from a man aged 45 to 70 who received an inactivated influenza vaccine. V usage is TRBV20-1 and J usage is TRBJ1-6, with no clear D. This material consisted of CD4+ T cells sorted from PBMCs, taken less than 30 months after vaccination. CDR3 DNA: TGCAGTGCTAAGCTGGGGAGCTCCTATAATTCACCCCTCCACTTT. Encoded protein: CSAKLGSSYNSPLHF.